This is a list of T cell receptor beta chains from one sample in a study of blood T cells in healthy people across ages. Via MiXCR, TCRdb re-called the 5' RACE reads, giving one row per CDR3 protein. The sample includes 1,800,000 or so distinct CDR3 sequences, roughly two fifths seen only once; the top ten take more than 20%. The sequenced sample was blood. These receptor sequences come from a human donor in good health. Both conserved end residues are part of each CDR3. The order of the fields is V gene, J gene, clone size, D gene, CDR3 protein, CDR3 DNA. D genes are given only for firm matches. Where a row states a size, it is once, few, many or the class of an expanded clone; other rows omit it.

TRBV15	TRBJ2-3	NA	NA	CATSRRTDSTDTQYF	TGTGCCACCAGCAGAAGGACAGATTCTACAGATACGCAGTATTTT
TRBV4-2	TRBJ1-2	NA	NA	CASSQGDRGLNYGYTF	TGTGCCAGCAGCCAAGGGGATCGGGGACTTAACTATGGCTACACCTTC
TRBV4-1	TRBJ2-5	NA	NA	CTSSGVGRETQYF	TGCACCAGCTCTGGGGTTGGTCGGGAGACCCAGTACTTC
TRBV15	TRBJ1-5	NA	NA	CATSRVRDGKFSNQPQHF	TGTGCCACCAGCAGAGTCCGGGACGGTAAATTTAGCAATCAGCCCCAGCATTTT
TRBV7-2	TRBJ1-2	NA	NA	CASSRHRDFNYGCTF	TGTGCCAGCAGCCGCCACAGGGATTTTAACTATGGCTGCACCTTC
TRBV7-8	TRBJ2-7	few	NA	CASSSRTPRAEQYF	TGTGCCAGCAGCTCTCGGACCCCGCGGGCCGAGCAGTACTTC
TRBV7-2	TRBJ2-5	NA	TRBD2	CASSSGGTSGQETQYF	TGTGCCAGCAGCTCCGGGGGGACTAGCGGACAAGAGACCCAGTACTTC
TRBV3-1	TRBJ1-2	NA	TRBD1	CASSGTEIYGYTF	TGTGCCAGCTCCGGGACAGAGATCTATGGCTACACCTTC
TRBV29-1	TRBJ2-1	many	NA	CSVKRGGGPYNEQFF	TGCAGCGTTAAAAGAGGTGGGGGCCCTTACAATGAGCAGTTCTTC
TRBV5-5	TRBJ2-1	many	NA	CASKFRPYNEQFF	TGTGCCAGCAAATTTAGGCCCTACAATGAGCAGTTCTTC
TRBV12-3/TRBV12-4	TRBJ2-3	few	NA	CASSRTGPRVDTQYF	TGTGCCAGCAGCCGAACAGGGCCTCGGGTAGATACGCAGTATTTT
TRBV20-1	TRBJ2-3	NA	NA	CSATNGGPRDTQYF	TGCAGTGCTACCAACGGGGGCCCGAGGGATACGCAGTATTTT
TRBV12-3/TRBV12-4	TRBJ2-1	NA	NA	CASSWAGLNEQFF	TGTGCCAGCAGTTGGGCCGGTTTGAATGAGCAGTTCTTC
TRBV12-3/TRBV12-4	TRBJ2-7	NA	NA	CASSFPGSPYEQYF	TGTGCCAGCAGTTTCCCCGGGAGTCCCTACGAGCAGTACTTC
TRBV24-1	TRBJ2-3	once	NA	CATSDLGLWQSTDTQYF	TGTGCCACCAGTGATTTGGGGCTCTGGCAGTCAACAGATACGCAGTATTTT
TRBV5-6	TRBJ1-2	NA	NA	CASSLLTRGAWYGYTF	TGTGCCAGCAGCTTGCTAACCAGGGGAGCTTGGTATGGCTACACCTTC
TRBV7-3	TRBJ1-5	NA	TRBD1	CASSYDRGAPQHF	TGTGCCAGCAGCTACGACAGGGGGGCGCCCCAGCATTTT
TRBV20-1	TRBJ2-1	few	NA	CSARDPSSSYNEQFF	TGCAGTGCTAGAGATCCCTCAAGCTCCTACAATGAGCAGTTCTTC
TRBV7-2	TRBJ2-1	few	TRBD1	CASSAGQGSNEQFF	TGTGCCAGCAGCGCTGGACAGGGGAGCAATGAGCAGTTCTTC
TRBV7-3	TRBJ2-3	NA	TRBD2	CASSPVGRTSGGTDTQYF	TGTGCCAGCAGCCCCGTTGGAAGGACTAGCGGGGGCACAGATACGCAGTATTTT
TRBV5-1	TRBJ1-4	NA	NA	CASTLNSGDEKLFF	TGCGCCAGCACCCTCAATTCGGGTGATGAAAAACTGTTTTTT
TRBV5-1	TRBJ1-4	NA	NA	CASSLWGPNEKLFF	TGCGCCAGCAGCTTGTGGGGGCCGAATGAAAAACTGTTTTTT
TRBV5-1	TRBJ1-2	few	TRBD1	CASSSETGQAVNGYTF	TGCGCCAGCAGCTCAGAAACGGGACAGGCGGTCAATGGCTACACCTTC
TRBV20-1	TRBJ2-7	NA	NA	CSAPGPNYEQYF	TGCAGTGCCCCTGGACCAAACTACGAGCAGTACTTC
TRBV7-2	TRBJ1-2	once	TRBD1	CASSPSPGQGSGYTF	TGTGCCAGCAGCCCCAGCCCGGGACAGGGGAGTGGCTACACCTTC
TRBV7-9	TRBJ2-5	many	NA	CASSRTGGGETQYF	TGTGCCAGCAGCCGGACTGGAGGGGGGGAGACCCAGTACTTC
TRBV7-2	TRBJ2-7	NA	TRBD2	CASSPGGLADEQYF	TGTGCCAGCAGCCCTGGGGGACTAGCGGACGAGCAGTACTTC
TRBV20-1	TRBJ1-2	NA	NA	CSATNRALRYTF	TGCAGTGCTACAAACAGGGCCCTGCGCTACACCTTC
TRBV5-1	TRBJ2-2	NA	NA	CASSFWGQNTGELFF	TGCGCCAGCAGCTTCTGGGGGCAGAACACCGGGGAGCTGTTTTTT
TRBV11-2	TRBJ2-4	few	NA	CASSLARDLQYF	TGTGCCAGCAGCTTAGCCCGGGACCTCCAGTACTTC
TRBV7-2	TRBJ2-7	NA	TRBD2	CASSPRLAGRYEQYF	TGTGCCAGCAGTCCGCGACTAGCGGGGCGCTACGAGCAGTACTTC
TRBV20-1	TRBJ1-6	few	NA	CSARNPRSSYNSPLHF	TGCAGTGCTAGGAACCCCAGGAGCTCCTATAATTCACCCCTCCACTTT
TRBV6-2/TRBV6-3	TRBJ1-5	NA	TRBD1	CASTRTGNYQPQHF	TGTGCCAGCACCCGGACAGGGAACTATCAGCCCCAGCATTTT
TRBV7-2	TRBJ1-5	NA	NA	CASSLGRSSDTSNQPQHF	TGTGCCAGCAGCTTAGGGAGGTCCTCCGACACAAGCAATCAGCCCCAGCATTTT
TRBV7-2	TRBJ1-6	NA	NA	CASSLLPAGEGSPRHF	TGTGCCAGCAGCTTACTCCCAGCAGGGGAAGGATCACCCCGCCACTTT
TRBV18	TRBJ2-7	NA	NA	CASSPRQDYEQYF	TGTGCCAGCTCACCTCGACAGGACTACGAGCAGTACTTC
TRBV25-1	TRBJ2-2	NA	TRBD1	CASSARGQANTGELFF	TGTGCCAGCAGTGCCAGGGGACAGGCGAACACCGGGGAGCTGTTTTTT
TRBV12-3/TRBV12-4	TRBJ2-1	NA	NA	CASSLEGGVDNEQFF	TGTGCCAGCAGTTTGGAGGGGGGGGTGGACAATGAGCAGTTCTTC
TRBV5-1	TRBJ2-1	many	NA	CASSYPSTGEQFF	TGCGCCAGCAGCTACCCGTCGACAGGAGAGCAGTTCTTC
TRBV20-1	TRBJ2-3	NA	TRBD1	CSARGQRDRYTDTQYF	TGCAGTGCTAGAGGCCAAAGGGACAGATATACAGATACGCAGTATTTT
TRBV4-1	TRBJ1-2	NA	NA	CASSQDWGGFGYTF	TGCGCCAGCAGCCAAGATTGGGGGGGCTTTGGCTACACCTTC
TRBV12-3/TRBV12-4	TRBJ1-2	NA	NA	CASSTDGAYGYTF	TGTGCCAGCAGCACCGACGGGGCCTATGGCTACACCTTC
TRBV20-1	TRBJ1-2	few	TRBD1	CSLDRVIGYTF	TGCAGCCTAGACAGGGTGATCGGCTACACCTTC
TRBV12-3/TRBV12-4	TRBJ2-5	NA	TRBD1	CASSSGTGVETQYF	TGTGCCAGCAGTTCCGGGACAGGGGTAGAGACCCAGTACTTC
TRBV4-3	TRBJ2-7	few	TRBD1	CASSQGFGDRVYEQYF	TGCGCCAGCAGCCAAGGGTTTGGGGACAGGGTCTACGAGCAGTACTTC
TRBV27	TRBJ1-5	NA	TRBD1	CASSTGTGDYQPQHF	TGTGCCAGCAGTACCGGGACAGGGGATTATCAGCCCCAGCATTTT
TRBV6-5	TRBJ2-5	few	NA	CASSTAAGPPGTQYF	TGTGCCAGCAGCACAGCCGCTGGGCCACCCGGGACCCAGTACTTC
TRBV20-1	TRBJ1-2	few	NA	CSAPRPDYGYTF	TGCAGTGCTCCCCGGCCAGACTATGGCTACACCTTC